A selection of T cell receptor beta chains follows, all from one sample in a study of blood T cell repertoires in COVID-19. Sequencing used immunoSEQ multiplex PCR; TCRdb keeps in-frame clones, though not all of them. The repertoire holds 110,000 or so clones, with 85% to 90% as singletons. The sample taken for sequencing was peripheral blood. The source is a woman between 50 and 59 years old with acute or convalescent COVID-19. CDR3s include the opening cysteine and the closing phenylalanine or tryptophan. Each record gives: clone size, V gene, J gene, D gene, CDR3 DNA, CDR3 protein. D genes are given only for firm matches. Size tells how often a clone was seen (once, few, many) or the class of an expanded clone, and some rows leave it out.

size: .; V: TRBV7-9; J: TRBJ2-2; D: .; DNA: TGTGCCAGCAGCTTAGGGGGGACACCGAACACCGGGGAGCTGTTTTTT; CDR3: CASSLGGTPNTGELFF
size: .; V: TRBV12-5; J: TRBJ1-2; D: TRBD1; DNA: TGTGCTAGTGCCCCCCTCTCCTGGGACAGGCCTAACTATGGCTACACCTTC; CDR3: CASAPLSWDRPNYGYTF
size: .; V: TRBV6-1; J: TRBJ2-3; D: TRBD2; DNA: TGTGCCAGCAGTGAAATTGGGACTAGCGGGACCTATTCCACAGATACGCAGTATTTT; CDR3: CASSEIGTSGTYSTDTQYF
size: .; V: TRBV15; J: TRBJ1-2; D: .; DNA: TGTGCCACCAGCAGTCATCAAGAGGCAGCTAACTATGGCTACACCTTC; CDR3: CATSSHQEAANYGYTF
size: .; V: TRBV5-1; J: TRBJ2-3; D: .; DNA: TGCGCCAGCAGCTTGTCCCCCAATGAGGCAGATACGCAGTATTTT; CDR3: CASSLSPNEADTQYF
size: .; V: TRBV21-1; J: TRBJ1-6; D: .; DNA: TGTGCCAGCAGCGGACGAGGGGATGCAGGGGTAAACTCACCCCTCCACTTT; CDR3: CASSGRGDAGVNSPLHF
size: .; V: TRBV2; J: TRBJ1-2; D: .; DNA: TGTGCCAGCAGCTCGCAGTCCCTCAACTATGGCTACACCTTC; CDR3: CASSSQSLNYGYTF
size: .; V: TRBV29-1; J: TRBJ1-2; D: .; DNA: TGCAGCGTTGAAAACAGGAATTCGGGCTACACCTTC; CDR3: CSVENRNSGYTF
size: few; V: TRBV7-9; J: TRBJ1-1; D: .; DNA: TGTGCCAGCAGCTTAGGAATCAGCACTGAAGCTTTCTTT; CDR3: CASSLGISTEAFF
size: few; V: TRBV19; J: TRBJ1-2; D: .; DNA: TGTGCCAGTAGTAGAGCAGGGAACTATGGCTACACCTTC; CDR3: CASSRAGNYGYTF
size: .; V: TRBV15; J: TRBJ1-6; D: TRBD1; DNA: TGTGCCACCAGTCGAAGACCGGGACAGGTTGCGCTTTCACCCCTCCACTTT; CDR3: CATSRRPGQVALSPLHF
size: .; V: TRBV6-2/TRBV6-3; J: TRBJ2-3; D: TRBD2; DNA: TGTGCCAGCAGTTCCCCTTGGGCGGGAGGGGGCACAGATACGCAGTATTTT; CDR3: CASSSPWAGGGTDTQYF
size: .; V: TRBV14; J: TRBJ1-1; D: .; DNA: TGTGCCAGCAGCCAAGCTGGCGGTGAAGCTTTCTTT; CDR3: CASSQAGGEAFF
size: .; V: TRBV13; J: TRBJ2-1; D: TRBD1; DNA: TGTGCCAGCAGTTACTCAACCGGGACAGACTACAATGAGCAGTTCTTC; CDR3: CASSYSTGTDYNEQFF
size: .; V: TRBV11-2; J: TRBJ2-7; D: TRBD1; DNA: TGTGCCAGCAGCCCAAGGACAGGGTTTCCCTACGAGCAGTACTTC; CDR3: CASSPRTGFPYEQYF
size: .; V: TRBV12-3/TRBV12-4; J: TRBJ2-7; D: .; DNA: TGTGCCAGCAGTTTAACCGGGGTCTACGAGCAGTACTTC; CDR3: CASSLTGVYEQYF
size: .; V: TRBV3-1/TRBV3-2; J: TRBJ2-2; D: .; DNA: TGTGCCAGCAGCCAAATGGGACTCCTACCCCGGGAGCTGTTTTTT; CDR3: CASSQMGLLPRELFF
size: .; V: TRBV28; J: TRBJ2-6; D: .; DNA: TGTGCCAGCAGGTCCGTTAGTGGGGCCAACGTCCTGACTTTC; CDR3: CASRSVSGANVLTF
size: .; V: TRBV5-8; J: TRBJ2-7; D: TRBD1; DNA: TGTGCCAGCAGCCCCGGACAGGGGAGGTCCTACGAGCAGTACTTC; CDR3: CASSPGQGRSYEQYF
size: .; V: TRBV2; J: TRBJ2-1; D: TRBD2; DNA: TGTGCCAGCAGTGTCCAGGGAGGGTATGAGCAGTTCTTC; CDR3: CASSVQGGYEQFF
size: .; V: TRBV7-9; J: TRBJ2-2; D: TRBD1; DNA: TGTGCCAGCAGCGGGACAGCGATAAACACCGGGGAGCTGTTTTTT; CDR3: CASSGTAINTGELFF
size: .; V: TRBV3-1/TRBV3-2; J: TRBJ2-7; D: .; DNA: TGTGCCAGCAGCCAACAGGGCCTAAACTACGAGCAGTACTTC; CDR3: CASSQQGLNYEQYF
size: .; V: TRBV3-1/TRBV3-2; J: TRBJ1-1; D: .; DNA: TGTGCCAGCAGCCAAGATCGGTGGAACACTGAAGCTTTCTTT; CDR3: CASSQDRWNTEAFF
size: .; V: TRBV2; J: TRBJ1-2; D: .; DNA: TGTGCCAGCAGTTTTGGGGGGGAAAATGGCTACACCTTC; CDR3: CASSFGGENGYTF
size: .; V: TRBV6-5; J: TRBJ2-2; D: TRBD2; DNA: TGTGCCAGCAGCCCCGGACTAGCCGGGGAGCTGTTTTTT; CDR3: CASSPGLAGELFF
size: .; V: TRBV5-1; J: TRBJ2-5; D: .; DNA: TGCGCCAGCAGCTCCATGGGAGGATGGGAGACCCAGTACTTC; CDR3: CASSSMGGWETQYF
size: .; V: TRBV19; J: TRBJ2-7; D: TRBD1; DNA: TGTGCCAGTAGGAGGACAGGGCGCCACGAGCAGTACTTC; CDR3: CASRRTGRHEQYF
size: .; V: TRBV4-1; J: TRBJ1-3; D: .; DNA: TGCGCCAGCAGCCAATTATTGACAGCAGGCTCTGGAAACACCATATATTTT; CDR3: CASSQLLTAGSGNTIYF
size: once; V: TRBV9; J: TRBJ2-6; D: TRBD2; DNA: TGTGCCAGCAGCGACAGACTAGCGGGGGGGCCTGGGGCCAACGTCCTGACTTTC; CDR3: CASSDRLAGGPGANVLTF
size: .; V: TRBV6-5; J: TRBJ2-3; D: .; DNA: TGTGCCAGCAGTTATTCGTTCTTAAGCACAGATACGCAGTATTTT; CDR3: CASSYSFLSTDTQYF
size: .; V: TRBV6-5; J: TRBJ1-1; D: .; DNA: TGTGCCACTAAGGACAGGAACACTGAAGCTTTCTTT; CDR3: CATKDRNTEAFF
size: .; V: TRBV27; J: TRBJ2-3; D: TRBD2; DNA: TGTGCCAGCCTCGGGAGGGCCCCAGATACGCAGTATTTT; CDR3: CASLGRAPDTQYF
size: once; V: TRBV28; J: TRBJ2-2; D: .; DNA: TGTGCCAGCACCCTATTTAGAGAACGGGAAGCCGGGGAGCTGTTTTTT; CDR3: CASTLFREREAGELFF
size: .; V: TRBV24-1; J: TRBJ2-1; D: TRBD2; DNA: TGTGCCACCAGTGATTATACGGGAGGTTTGAATGAGCAGTTCTTC; CDR3: CATSDYTGGLNEQFF
size: once; V: TRBV30; J: TRBJ2-1; D: .; DNA: TGTGCCTGGAGTGTACTAAGGCAGGGGAATGAGCAGTTCTTC; CDR3: CAWSVLRQGNEQFF
size: .; V: TRBV3-1/TRBV3-2; J: TRBJ1-4; D: .; DNA: TGTGCCAGCAGCCAAAGAGGGGGAAGTGAAAAACTGTTTTTT; CDR3: CASSQRGGSEKLFF
size: once; V: TRBV2; J: TRBJ2-7; D: .; DNA: TGTGCCAGCGCCGGACAAGGAGAGCAGTACTTC; CDR3: CASAGQGEQYF
size: .; V: TRBV24-1; J: TRBJ1-5; D: TRBD1; DNA: TGTGCCACCAGTGACGGTCGGGGACAGACGTTTTCAGCATTTCAGCCCCAGCATTTT; CDR3: CATSDGRGQTFSAFQPQHF
size: .; V: TRBV5-4; J: TRBJ2-2; D: .; DNA: TGTGCCAGCAGCTTGGCCATCGGGGAGCTGTTTTTT; CDR3: CASSLAIGELFF
size: .; V: TRBV24-1; J: TRBJ2-3; D: TRBD2; DNA: TGTGCCACCAGTGATTTTAGGGGAGGGGCAGATACGCAGTATTTT; CDR3: CATSDFRGGADTQYF
size: .; V: TRBV6-4; J: TRBJ2-6; D: .; DNA: TGTGCCAGCAGTGACAGCCTTTCTGGGGCCAACGTCCTGACTTTC; CDR3: CASSDSLSGANVLTF
size: .; V: TRBV30; J: TRBJ1-1; D: .; DNA: TGTGCCTGGACCGTAGACAGGAACACTGAAGCTTTCTTT; CDR3: CAWTVDRNTEAFF
size: .; V: TRBV28; J: TRBJ2-3; D: .; DNA: TGTGCCAGCAGTTTGGGGGGAAGTCTTGATACGCAGTATTTT; CDR3: CASSLGGSLDTQYF
size: .; V: TRBV27; J: TRBJ2-2; D: TRBD2; DNA: TGTGCCAGCAGTTTATCGATAGCGGGGGAAATGAACACCGGGGAGCTGTTTTTT; CDR3: CASSLSIAGEMNTGELFF
size: .; V: TRBV7-3; J: TRBJ2-1; D: TRBD1; DNA: TGTGCCAGCAGCTCTTCCGGGACAGGAATCGATGAGCAGTTCTTC; CDR3: CASSSSGTGIDEQFF
size: .; V: TRBV7-2; J: TRBJ2-1; D: TRBD2; DNA: TGTGCCAGCAGCTTAGTGGGACTAGCGGTGTACAATGAGCAGTTCTTC; CDR3: CASSLVGLAVYNEQFF
size: .; V: TRBV11-3; J: TRBJ1-2; D: TRBD1; DNA: TGTGCCAGCAGCCGAACAGGGGGAGGCGGCTACACCTTC; CDR3: CASSRTGGGGYTF
size: .; V: TRBV19; J: TRBJ1-6; D: TRBD1; DNA: TGTGCCAGTAGTTCCGGGACAGGGGCCTTCTTT; CDR3: CASSSGTGAFF
size: .; V: TRBV19; J: TRBJ1-2; D: .; DNA: TGTGCCAGTGAAGTCCCAGGGGAGCTCTATGGCTACACCTTC; CDR3: CASEVPGELYGYTF
size: .; V: TRBV5-6; J: TRBJ1-4; D: TRBD1; DNA: TGTGCCAGCAGCTCCGGGACAGAGAATATAGGACTGTTTTTT; CDR3: CASSSGTENIGLFF
size: .; V: TRBV7-2; J: TRBJ2-2; D: .; DNA: TGTGCCAGCAGCTTAGGATCCCCTCGGAGCCCCGGGGAGCTGTTTTTT; CDR3: CASSLGSPRSPGELFF
size: .; V: TRBV2; J: TRBJ1-1; D: .; DNA: TGTGCCAGCAGTGAAAAAACTACAGGGCGCTGGGATACTGAAGCTTTCTTT; CDR3: CASSEKTTGRWDTEAFF
size: once; V: TRBV2; J: TRBJ1-5; D: .; DNA: TGTGCCAGCACAGGTTATAGCAATCAGCCCCAGCATTTT; CDR3: CASTGYSNQPQHF
size: once; V: TRBV6-5; J: TRBJ1-2; D: .; DNA: TGTGCCAGCAGACCGACTGAAACATTGGGCTACACCTTC; CDR3: CASRPTETLGYTF
size: .; V: TRBV6-5; J: TRBJ2-7; D: TRBD2; DNA: TGTGCCAGCAGTCCCGGACTAGCTAATACCTACGAGCAGTACTTC; CDR3: CASSPGLANTYEQYF
size: .; V: TRBV5-4; J: TRBJ2-5; D: .; DNA: TGTGCCAGCAGCTTGGCGGGGGACCAAGAGACCCAGTACTTC; CDR3: CASSLAGDQETQYF
size: .; V: TRBV14; J: TRBJ1-1; D: TRBD1; DNA: TGTGCCAGCAGCCCGGGACAGGGCCCTGAAGCTTTCTTT; CDR3: CASSPGQGPEAFF